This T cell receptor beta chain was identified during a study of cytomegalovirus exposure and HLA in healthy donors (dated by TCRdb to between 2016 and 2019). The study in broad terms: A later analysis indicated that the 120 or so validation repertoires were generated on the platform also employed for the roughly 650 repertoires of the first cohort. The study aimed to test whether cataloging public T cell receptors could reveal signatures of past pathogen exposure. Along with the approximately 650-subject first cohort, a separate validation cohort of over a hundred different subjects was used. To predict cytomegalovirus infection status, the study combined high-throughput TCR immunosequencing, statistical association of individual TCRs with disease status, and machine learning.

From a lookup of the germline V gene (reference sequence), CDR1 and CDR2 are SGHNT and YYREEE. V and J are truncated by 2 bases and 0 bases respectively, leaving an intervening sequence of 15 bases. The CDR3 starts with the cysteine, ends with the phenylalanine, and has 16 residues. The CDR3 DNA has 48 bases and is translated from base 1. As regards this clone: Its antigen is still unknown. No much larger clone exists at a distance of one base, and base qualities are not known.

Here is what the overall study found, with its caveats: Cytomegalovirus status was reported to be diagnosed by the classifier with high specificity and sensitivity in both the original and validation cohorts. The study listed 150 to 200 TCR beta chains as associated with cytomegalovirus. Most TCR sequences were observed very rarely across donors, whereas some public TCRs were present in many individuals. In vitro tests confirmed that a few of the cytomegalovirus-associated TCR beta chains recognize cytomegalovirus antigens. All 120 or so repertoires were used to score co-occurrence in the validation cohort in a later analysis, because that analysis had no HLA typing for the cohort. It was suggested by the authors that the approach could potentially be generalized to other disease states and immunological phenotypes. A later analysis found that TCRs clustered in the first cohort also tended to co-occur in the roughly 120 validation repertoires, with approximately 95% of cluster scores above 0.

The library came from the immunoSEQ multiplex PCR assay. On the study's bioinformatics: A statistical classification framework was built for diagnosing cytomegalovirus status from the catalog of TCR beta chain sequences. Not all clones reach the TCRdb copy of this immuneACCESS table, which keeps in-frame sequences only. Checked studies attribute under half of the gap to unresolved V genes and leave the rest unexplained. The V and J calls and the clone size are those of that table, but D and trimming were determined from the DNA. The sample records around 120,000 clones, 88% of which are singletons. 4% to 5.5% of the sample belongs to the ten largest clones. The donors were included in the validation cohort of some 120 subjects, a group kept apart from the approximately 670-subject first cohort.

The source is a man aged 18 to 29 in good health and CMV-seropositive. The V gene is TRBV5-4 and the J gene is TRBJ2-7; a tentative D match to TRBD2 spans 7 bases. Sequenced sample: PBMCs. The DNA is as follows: TGTGCCAGCAGCTTTGCGGCGGGGGCAGCCTCCTACGAGCAGTACTTC. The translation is CASSFAAGAASYEQYF.